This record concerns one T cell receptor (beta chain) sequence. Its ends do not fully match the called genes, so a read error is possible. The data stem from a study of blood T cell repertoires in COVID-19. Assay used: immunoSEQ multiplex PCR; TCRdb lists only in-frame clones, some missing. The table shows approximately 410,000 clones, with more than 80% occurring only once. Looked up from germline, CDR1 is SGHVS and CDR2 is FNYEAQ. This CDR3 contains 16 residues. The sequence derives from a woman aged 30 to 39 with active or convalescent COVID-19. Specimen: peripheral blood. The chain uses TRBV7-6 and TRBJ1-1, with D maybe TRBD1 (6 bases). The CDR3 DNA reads TGTGCCAGCAGCCTAGCACAGGGACAATCGAACACTGAAGCTTTCTTT. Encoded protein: CASSLAQGQSNTEAFF.